The 8 T cell receptor beta chains presented below share a single source sample, sequenced in a study of CD8 T cells in ankylosing spondylitis (TCRdb year 2017). Libraries were prepared through 5' RACE. These reads were obtained on an Illumina HiSeq 2500. TCRdb cleaned the public reads at Q25 with fastp, built clones with MiXCR and kept in-frame beta chains. Here each entry gathers all rows of one CDR3 protein and keeps the most common genes and DNA. Across this sample there are about 540,000 distinct CDR3 sequences, with roughly 13% seen only once. The ten largest clones take up 6.8% of the sample. The antigens for these receptors are not known. Results the study describes overall, beyond this receptor: Blood from ankylosing spondylitis patients appeared to be characterized by a TCR beta motif composed of eight highly homologous amino acid variants.

Input material: blood, either unsorted or a sorted T cell fraction (not recorded which). All receptors come from a male donor with ankylosing spondylitis.

This chain links TRBV4-1 with TRBJ2-5; maybe TRBD1 (5 bases). CDR1 and CDR2 from the germline V gene are MGHRA and YSYEKL. The V end lost 1 base, the J end lost 5 bases, and 14 bases lay between the germline ends. The CDR3 totals 15 residues. CDR3 nucleotide sequence: TGCGCCAGCAGCCAAGGTGTTCAGGGTCGGGAGACCCAGTACTTC. It specifies CASSQGVQGRETQYF.

In this sample, this clonotype turned up a few times. The chain couples TRBV27 to TRBJ2-3; D unresolved. Germline lookup yields CDR1 MNHEY and CDR2 SMNVEV (reference sequence). The CDR3 runs 15 residues. V dropped 3 bases and J dropped 3 bases, with 13 bases sitting between them. This CDR3 is CASSLLRGVTDTQYF. The CDR3 nucleotides are TGTGCCAGCAGTTTGTTGCGTGGAGTAACAGATACGCAGTATTTT.

CDR3 DNA sequence: TGCAGCGTTGCTGACAGATTGAACACCGGGGAGCTGTTTTTT. Protein product: CSVADRLNTGELFF. J is TRBJ2-2 and V is TRBV29-1; perhaps TRBD1 as D (5 bases). CDR1 and CDR2 from the germline V gene are SQVTM and ANQGSEA. V was shortened by 4 bases and J by 1 base, with 10 bases between the two germline ends. This CDR3 has 14 residues.

The chain has TRBV7-2 and TRBJ1-1; no firm D call. The V end lost 5 bases, the J end lost 0 bases, and 19 bases lay between the germline ends. The CDR3 totals 17 residues. CDR1 is SGHTA, CDR2 FQGNSA, per germline. The CDR3 sequence: CASSGPSGMFMNTEAFF. In DNA form, the CDR3 reads TGTGCCAGCAGCGGGCCTAGTGGCATGTTCATGAACACTGAAGCTTTCTTT.

The rearrangement joins TRBV29-1 to TRBJ2-1, with D possibly being TRBD1 (5 bases). The length of the CDR3 is 12 residues. Germline V gene lookup returns CDR1 SQVTM and CDR2 ANQGSEA. The germline V and J ends were trimmed by 5 bases and 10 bases, with 15 bases remaining between them. The CDR3 DNA is TGCAGCGTTCGGAACCCTTGGGGCGAGCAGTTCTTC. It yields the protein CSVRNPWGEQFF.

The table lists this clonotype with many counts. The CDR3 sequence: CASRRTPGLAGKTATYNEQFF. The CDR3 DNA is TGTGCCAGCAGACGTACTCCGGGACTAGCGGGGAAAACAGCGACCTACAATGAGCAGTTCTTC. This chain links TRBV3-1 with TRBJ2-1, with 13 bases identical to TRBD2. The CDR3 is 21 residues long. Looked up from germline, CDR1 is LGHDT and CDR2 is YNNKEL (reference sequence). J was trimmed by 2 bases and V by 6 bases; bases with no gene match: 19.

This clonotype was observed a handful of times. The CDR3 reads CASSLGVGNSYEQYV. The CDR3 DNA reads as TGTGCCAGCAGCTTAGGGGTCGGGAATAGCTACGAGCAGTACGTC. The chain couples TRBV7-2 to TRBJ2-7; D might be TRBD2 (5 bases). The germline V gene encodes CDR1 SGHTA and CDR2 FQGNSA. CDR3 length: 15 amino acids. V lost 1 base, J lost 3 bases, and 13 bases lay in between.

There are many counts of this clonotype. The junction differs from germline at one of its ends, possibly a read error. The V gene is TRBV5-1, the J gene TRBJ2-2, with D perhaps assigned TRBD1 or TRBD2 (5 bases each). The germline V gene has CDR1 SGHRS and CDR2 YFSETQ. This CDR3 is built from 15 residues. The CDR3 region is CASSFGTANTGELFF. DNA of the CDR3: TGTGCCAGCAGTTTCGGGACCGCGAACACCGGGGAGCTGTTTTTT.